This T cell receptor beta chain was captured in a study of blood T cells in healthy people across ages. Across the whole study: For every two T cells, template switching captured about one barcoded beta molecule.

Germline V CDR1 and CDR2: LGHNA, YSLEER. The CDR3 contains 13 residues. Trimming took off 3 bases at V and 8 bases at J, with 10 bases between the two ends. Regarding the study as a whole: In the absence of known donor CMV status, changes in expanded clonotypes were possibly confounded.

Healthy individuals of Caucasian origin from Russia, aged roughly 6 to 95, served as donors. Primers used in a second PCR of roughly 6 to 11 cycles were a sample-barcoded 5' primer and a J-beta primer mix. TCRdb processed the 5' RACE reads anew with MiXCR; each CDR3 protein has one entry. The sample consists of 650,000 to 1,000,000 distinct CDR3 sequences, 35% to 40% of them appearing once. About this clonotype itself: Its specificity is not known.

Sequencing input: blood. The sequence derives from a man aged 18 to 29 in good health. V and J are TRBV4-3 and TRBJ1-4; D ambiguous. The CDR3 DNA follows: TGCGCCAGCAGCCAGGGCGACCGGGAAAAACTGTTTTTT. As protein: CASSQGDREKLFF.